This T cell receptor (beta chain) was captured by sequencing in a study of T-cell reconstitution after alpha-beta-depleted transplantation in children. The sample holds a few counts of this clonotype. Its antigen is unidentified. The TCRbeta library was prepared with unique molecular identifiers. MiXCR, applied by TCRdb to the PCR reads, yields one record per CDR3 protein. This table holds about 980,000 distinct CDR3 sequences, about 29% found once. Germline CDR1 reads MDHEN; CDR2 reads SYDVKM. This CDR3 has 12 amino acids. The germline V and J ends were trimmed by 1 base and 10 bases, with 8 bases remaining between them. Study-level findings and limits: Reportedly, only several hundred clones from non-depleted graft cells drove alpha-beta T-cell counts at about two months. Some patients' high day-60 TCRbeta diversity was attributed to recipient cells surviving conditioning.

The gene calls are TRBV28 and TRBJ2-1; D is undetermined. Sequencing used PBMCs, mostly from graft donor cells, obtained 360 days after TCRalphabeta/CD19-depleted stem cell transplant. This clonotype originated in a boy less than two years old who had a stem cell transplant for SCID, so the T cells may come from the graft donor. The DNA for the CDR3 is TGTGCCAGCAGTTTATACCCCCAGGAGCAGTTCTTC. It encodes CASSLYPQEQFF.